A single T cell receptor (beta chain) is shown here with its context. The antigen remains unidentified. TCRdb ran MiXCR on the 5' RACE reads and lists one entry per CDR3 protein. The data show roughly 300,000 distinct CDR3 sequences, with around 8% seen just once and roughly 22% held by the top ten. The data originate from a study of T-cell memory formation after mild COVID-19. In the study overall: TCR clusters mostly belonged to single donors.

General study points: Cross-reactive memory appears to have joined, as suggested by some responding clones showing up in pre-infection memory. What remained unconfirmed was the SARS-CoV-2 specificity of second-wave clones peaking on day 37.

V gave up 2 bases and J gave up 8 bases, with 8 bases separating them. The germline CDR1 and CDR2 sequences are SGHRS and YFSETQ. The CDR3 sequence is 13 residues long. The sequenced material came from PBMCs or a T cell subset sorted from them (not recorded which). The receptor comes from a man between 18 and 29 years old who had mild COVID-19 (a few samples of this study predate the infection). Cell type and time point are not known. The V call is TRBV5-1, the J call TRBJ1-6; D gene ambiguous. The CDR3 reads CASSLAVDSPLHF. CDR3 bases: TGCGCCAGCAGCTTAGCAGTTGATTCACCCCTCCACTTT.